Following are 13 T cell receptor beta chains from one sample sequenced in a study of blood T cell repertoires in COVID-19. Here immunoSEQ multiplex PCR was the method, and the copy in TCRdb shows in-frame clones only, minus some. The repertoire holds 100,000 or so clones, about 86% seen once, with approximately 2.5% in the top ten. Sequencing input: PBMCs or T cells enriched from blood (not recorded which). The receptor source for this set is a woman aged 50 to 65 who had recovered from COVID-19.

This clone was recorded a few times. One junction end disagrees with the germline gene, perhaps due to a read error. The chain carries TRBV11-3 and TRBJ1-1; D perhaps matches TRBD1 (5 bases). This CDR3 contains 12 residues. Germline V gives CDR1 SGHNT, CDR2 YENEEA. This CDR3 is CASSIDRTEAFF. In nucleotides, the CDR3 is TGTGCCAGCAGCATAGACAGAACTGAAGCTTTCTTT. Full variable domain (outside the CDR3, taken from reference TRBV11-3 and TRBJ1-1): EAGVVQSPRYKIIEKKQPVAFWCNPISGHNTLYWYLQNLGQGPELLIRYENEEAVDDSQLPKDRFSAERLKGVDSTLKIQPAELGDSAVYLCASSIDRTEAFFGQGTRLTVV.

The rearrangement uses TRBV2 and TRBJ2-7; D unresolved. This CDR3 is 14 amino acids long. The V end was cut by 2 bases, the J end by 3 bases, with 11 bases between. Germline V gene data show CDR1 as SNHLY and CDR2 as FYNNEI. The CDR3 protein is CASSEKWQDYEQYF. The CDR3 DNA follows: TGTGCCAGCAGTGAAAAATGGCAGGACTACGAGCAGTACTTC.

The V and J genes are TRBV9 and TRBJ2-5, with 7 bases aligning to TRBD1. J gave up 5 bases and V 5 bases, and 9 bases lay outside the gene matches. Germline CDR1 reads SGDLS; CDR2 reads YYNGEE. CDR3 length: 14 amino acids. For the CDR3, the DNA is TGTGCCAGCAGTCCGACAGGGCAGGGGGAGACCCAGTACTTC. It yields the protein CASSPTGQGETQYF.

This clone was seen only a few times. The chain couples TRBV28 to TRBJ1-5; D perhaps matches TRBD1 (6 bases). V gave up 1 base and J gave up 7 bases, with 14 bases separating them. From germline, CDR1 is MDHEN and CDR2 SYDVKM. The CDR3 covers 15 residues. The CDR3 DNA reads TGTGCCAGCAGTTTATCAGGGGAGGGGAGGCAGCCCCAGCATTTT. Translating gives CASSLSGEGRQPQHF.

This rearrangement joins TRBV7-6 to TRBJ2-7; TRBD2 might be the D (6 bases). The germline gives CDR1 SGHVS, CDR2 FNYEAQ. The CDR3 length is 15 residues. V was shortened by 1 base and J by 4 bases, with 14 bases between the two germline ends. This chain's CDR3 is CASSLVAGSRYEQYF. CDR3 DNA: TGTGCCAGCAGCTTAGTTGCCGGGAGCCGATACGAGCAGTACTTC.

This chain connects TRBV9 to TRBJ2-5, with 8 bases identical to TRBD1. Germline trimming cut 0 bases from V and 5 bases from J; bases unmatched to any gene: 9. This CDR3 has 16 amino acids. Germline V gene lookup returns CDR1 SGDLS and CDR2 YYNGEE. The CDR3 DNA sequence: TGTGCCAGCAGCGTAGAGGGCAGGGGGCGCGGTGAGACCCAGTACTTC. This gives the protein CASSVEGRGRGETQYF.

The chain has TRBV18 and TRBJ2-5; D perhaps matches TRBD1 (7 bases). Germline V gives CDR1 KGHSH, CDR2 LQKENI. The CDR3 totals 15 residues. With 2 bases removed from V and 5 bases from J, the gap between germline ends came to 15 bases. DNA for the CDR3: TGTGCCAGCTCACCAGGGCGGGACAGTCGCGAGACCCAGTACTTC. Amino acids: CASSPGRDSRETQYF. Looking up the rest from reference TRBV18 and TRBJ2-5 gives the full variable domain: NAGVMQNPRHLVRRRGQEARLRCSPMKGHSHVYWYRQLPEEGLKFMVYLQKENIIDESGMPKERFSAEFPKEGPSILRIQQVVRGDSAAYFCASSPGRDSRETQYFGPGTRLLVL.

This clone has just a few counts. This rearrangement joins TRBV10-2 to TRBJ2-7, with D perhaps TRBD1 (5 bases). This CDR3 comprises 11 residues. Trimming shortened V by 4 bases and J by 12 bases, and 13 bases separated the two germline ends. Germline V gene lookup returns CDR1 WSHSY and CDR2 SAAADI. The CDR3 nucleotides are TGCGCCAGCAGTGTAGGGGCCGGCCTGTACTTC. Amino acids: CASSVGAGLYF.

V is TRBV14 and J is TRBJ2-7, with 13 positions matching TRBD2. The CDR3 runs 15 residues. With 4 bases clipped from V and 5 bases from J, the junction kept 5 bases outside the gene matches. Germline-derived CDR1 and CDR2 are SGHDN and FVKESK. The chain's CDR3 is CASSPLGLAGHEQYF. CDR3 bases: TGTGCCAGCAGCCCCTTGGGACTAGCGGGACACGAGCAGTACTTC.

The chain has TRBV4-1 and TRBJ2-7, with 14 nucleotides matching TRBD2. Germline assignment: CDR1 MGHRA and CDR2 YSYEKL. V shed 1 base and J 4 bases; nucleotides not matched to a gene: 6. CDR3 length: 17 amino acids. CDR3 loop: CASSQGTSGRFGYEQYF. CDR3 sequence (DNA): TGCGCCAGCAGCCAAGGGACTAGCGGGAGGTTTGGTTACGAGCAGTACTTC.

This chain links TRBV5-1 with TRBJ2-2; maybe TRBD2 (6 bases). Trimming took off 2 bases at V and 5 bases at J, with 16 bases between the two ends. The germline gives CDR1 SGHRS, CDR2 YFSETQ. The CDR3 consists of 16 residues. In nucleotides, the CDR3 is TGCGCCAGCAGCTTCCTTCTTTTCGGGGGAACCGGGGAGCTGTTTTTT. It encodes CASSFLLFGGTGELFF.

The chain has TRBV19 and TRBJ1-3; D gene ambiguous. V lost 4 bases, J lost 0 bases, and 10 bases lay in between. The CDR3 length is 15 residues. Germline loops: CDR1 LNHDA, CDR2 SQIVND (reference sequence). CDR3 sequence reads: CASSTSGYSGNTIYF. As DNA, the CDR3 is TGTGCCAGTAGTACAAGCGGGTACTCTGGAAACACCATATATTTT.

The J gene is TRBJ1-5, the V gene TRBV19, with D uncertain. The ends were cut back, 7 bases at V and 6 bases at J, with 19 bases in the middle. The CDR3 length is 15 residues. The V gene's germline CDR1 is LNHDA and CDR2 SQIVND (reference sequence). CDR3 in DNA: TGTGCCAGTACCTCGCGCGCTGCAGCGGCTCAGCCCCAGCATTTT. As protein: CASTSRAAAAQPQHF.